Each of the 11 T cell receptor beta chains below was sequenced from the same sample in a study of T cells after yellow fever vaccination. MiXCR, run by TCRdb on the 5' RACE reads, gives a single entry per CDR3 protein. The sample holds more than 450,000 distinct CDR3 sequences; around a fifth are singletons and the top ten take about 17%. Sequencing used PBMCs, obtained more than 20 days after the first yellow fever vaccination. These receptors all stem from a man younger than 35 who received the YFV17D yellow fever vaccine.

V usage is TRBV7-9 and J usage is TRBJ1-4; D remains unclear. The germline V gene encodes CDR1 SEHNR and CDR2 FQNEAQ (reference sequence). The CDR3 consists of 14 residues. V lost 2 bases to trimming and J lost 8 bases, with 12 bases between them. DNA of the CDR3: TGTGCCAGCAGCTTATCCCCCGAAGAGGAAAAACTGTTTTTT. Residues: CASSLSPEEEKLFF.

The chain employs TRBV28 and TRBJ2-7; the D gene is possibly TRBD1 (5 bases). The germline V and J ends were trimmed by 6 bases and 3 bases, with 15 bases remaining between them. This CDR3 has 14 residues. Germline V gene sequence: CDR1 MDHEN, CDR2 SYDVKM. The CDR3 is CASRRQGTFYEQYV. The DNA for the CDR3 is TGTGCCAGCAGACGTCAGGGTACTTTCTACGAGCAGTACGTC.

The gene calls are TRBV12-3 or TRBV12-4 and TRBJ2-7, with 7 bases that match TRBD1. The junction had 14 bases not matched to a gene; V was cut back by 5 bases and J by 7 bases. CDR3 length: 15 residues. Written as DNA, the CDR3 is TGTGCCAGCAGTCCAAACAGGGGCAACGGTATAGAGCAGTACTTC. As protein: CASSPNRGNGIEQYF.

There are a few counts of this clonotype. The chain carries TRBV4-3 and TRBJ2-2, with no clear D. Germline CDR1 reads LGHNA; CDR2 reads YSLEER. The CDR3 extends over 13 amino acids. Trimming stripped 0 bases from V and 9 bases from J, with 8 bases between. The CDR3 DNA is TGCGCCAGCAGCCAAGACTTACCCCGGGAGCTGTTTTTT. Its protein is CASSQDLPRELFF.

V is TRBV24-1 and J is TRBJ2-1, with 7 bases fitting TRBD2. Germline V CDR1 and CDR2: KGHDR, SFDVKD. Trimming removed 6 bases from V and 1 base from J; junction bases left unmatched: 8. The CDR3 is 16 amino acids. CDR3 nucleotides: TGTGCCACCAGTCCCCGCGGGGGATTGTCCTACAATGAGCAGTTCTTC. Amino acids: CATSPRGGLSYNEQFF.

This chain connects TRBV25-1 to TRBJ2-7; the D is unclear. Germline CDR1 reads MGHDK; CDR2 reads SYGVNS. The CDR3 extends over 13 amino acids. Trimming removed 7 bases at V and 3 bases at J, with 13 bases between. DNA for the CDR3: TGTGCCAGCAACCCCCCCATAGGCTACGAGCAGTACGTC. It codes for CASNPPIGYEQYV.

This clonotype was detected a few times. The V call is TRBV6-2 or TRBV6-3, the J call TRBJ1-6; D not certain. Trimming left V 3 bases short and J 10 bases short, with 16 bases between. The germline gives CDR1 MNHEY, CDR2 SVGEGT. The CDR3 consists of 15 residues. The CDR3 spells CASSYLVNRQSPLHF. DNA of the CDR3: TGTGCCAGCAGTTATTTGGTCAACCGGCAATCACCCCTCCACTTT.

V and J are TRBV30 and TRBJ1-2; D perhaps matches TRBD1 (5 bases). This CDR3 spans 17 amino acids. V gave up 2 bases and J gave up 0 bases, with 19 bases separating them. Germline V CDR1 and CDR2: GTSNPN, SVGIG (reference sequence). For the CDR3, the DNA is TGTGCCTGGAGTACTGTGTCAAGGACACTTTCTAACTATGGCTACACCTTC. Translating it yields CAWSTVSRTLSNYGYTF.

CDR3 protein: CASGNPRGLFLKEEQYV. CDR3 sequence (DNA): TGTGCCAGCGGTAACCCCAGGGGGCTATTCCTGAAGGAAGAGCAGTACGTC. The chain employs TRBV27 and TRBJ2-7, with 8 bases lining up with TRBD1. Germline CDR1 and CDR2: MNHEY and SMNVEV (reference sequence). CDR3 length equals 17 residues. Trimming cost V 8 bases and J 7 bases; bases outside gene matches: 22.

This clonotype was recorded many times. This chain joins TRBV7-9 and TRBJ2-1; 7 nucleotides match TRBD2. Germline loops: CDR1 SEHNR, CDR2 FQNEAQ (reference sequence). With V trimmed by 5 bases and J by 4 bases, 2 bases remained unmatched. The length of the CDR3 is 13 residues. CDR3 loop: CASSPGGYNEQFF. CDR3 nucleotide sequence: TGTGCCAGCAGCCCGGGGGGATACAATGAGCAGTTCTTC.

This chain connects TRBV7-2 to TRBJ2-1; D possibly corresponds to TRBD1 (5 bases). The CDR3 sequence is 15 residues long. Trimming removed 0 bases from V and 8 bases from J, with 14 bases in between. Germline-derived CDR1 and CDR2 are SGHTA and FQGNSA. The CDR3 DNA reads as TGTGCCAGCAGCTTAGCCGCCCTTCAGGGCTATGAGCAGTTCTTC. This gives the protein CASSLAALQGYEQFF.